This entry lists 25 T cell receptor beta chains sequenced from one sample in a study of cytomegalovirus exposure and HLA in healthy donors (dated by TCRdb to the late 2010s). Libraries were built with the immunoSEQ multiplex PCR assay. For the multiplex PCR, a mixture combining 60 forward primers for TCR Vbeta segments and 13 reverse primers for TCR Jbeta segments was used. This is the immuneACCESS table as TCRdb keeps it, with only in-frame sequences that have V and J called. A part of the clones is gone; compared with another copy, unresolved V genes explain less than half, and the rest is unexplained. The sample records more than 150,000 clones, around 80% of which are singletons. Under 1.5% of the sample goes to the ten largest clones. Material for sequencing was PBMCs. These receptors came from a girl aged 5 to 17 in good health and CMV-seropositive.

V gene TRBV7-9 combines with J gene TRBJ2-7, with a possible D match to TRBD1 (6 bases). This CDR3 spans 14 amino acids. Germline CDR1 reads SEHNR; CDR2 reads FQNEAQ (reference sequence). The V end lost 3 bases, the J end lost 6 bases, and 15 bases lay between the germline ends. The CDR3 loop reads CASSFPGEIGEQYF. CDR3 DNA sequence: TGTGCCAGCAGCTTTCCAGGGGAGATCGGCGAGCAGTACTTC.

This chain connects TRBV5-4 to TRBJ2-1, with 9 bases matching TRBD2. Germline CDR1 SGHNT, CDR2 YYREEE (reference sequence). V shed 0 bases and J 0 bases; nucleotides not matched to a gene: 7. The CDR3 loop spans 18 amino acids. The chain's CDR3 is CASSLALLAGSSYNEQFF. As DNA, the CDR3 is TGTGCCAGCAGCTTGGCCCTTCTAGCGGGGAGCTCCTACAATGAGCAGTTCTTC. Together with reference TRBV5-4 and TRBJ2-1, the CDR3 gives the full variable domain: ETGVTQSPTHLIKTRGQQVTLRCSSQSGHNTVSWYQQALGQGPQFIFQYYREEENGRGNFPPRFSGLQFPNYSSELNVNALELDDSALYLCASSLALLAGSSYNEQFFGPGTRLTVL.

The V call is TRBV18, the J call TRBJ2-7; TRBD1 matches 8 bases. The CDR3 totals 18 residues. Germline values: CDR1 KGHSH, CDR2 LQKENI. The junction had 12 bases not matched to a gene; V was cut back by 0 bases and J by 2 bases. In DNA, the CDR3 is TGTGCCAGCTCACCACCCTTTTTCTGGCAGGGGGCCCCCTACGAGCAGTACTTC. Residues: CASSPPFFWQGAPYEQYF.

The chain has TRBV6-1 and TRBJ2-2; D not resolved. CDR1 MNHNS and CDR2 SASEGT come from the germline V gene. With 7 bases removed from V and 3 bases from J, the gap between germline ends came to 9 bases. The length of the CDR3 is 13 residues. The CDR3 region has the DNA TGTGCCAGCACCAGACACCACACCGGGGAGCTGTTTTTT. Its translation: CASTRHHTGELFF.

CDR3 DNA sequence: TGTGCCAGCAGCCTTCGGGACAGTTCATTTTACGAGCAGTACTTC. Translation gives CASSLRDSSFYEQYF. The chain recombines TRBV7-8 with TRBJ2-7; TRBD1 matches at 7 bases. Germline trimming cut 5 bases from V and 4 bases from J; bases unmatched to any gene: 11. There are 15 residues in the CDR3. CDR1 and CDR2 (germline): SGHVS, FQNEAQ.

The CDR3 protein is CASSSSFHEQYF. CDR3 nucleotide sequence: TGTGCCAGCAGCTCTAGCTTCCACGAGCAGTACTTC. This chain joins TRBV5-4 and TRBJ2-7; the D gene is possibly TRBD2 (5 bases). The CDR3 has 12 residues. Per germline, CDR1 SGHNT and CDR2 YYREEE (reference sequence). Trimming took 3 bases from V and 5 from J, leaving 9 bases between them.

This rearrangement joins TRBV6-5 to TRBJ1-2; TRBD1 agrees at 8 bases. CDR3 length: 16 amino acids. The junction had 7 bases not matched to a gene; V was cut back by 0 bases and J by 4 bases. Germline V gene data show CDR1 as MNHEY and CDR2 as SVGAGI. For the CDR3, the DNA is TGTGCCAGCAGTTACTCTTCAAACAGGGGGTCCTATGGCTACACCTTC. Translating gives CASSYSSNRGSYGYTF.

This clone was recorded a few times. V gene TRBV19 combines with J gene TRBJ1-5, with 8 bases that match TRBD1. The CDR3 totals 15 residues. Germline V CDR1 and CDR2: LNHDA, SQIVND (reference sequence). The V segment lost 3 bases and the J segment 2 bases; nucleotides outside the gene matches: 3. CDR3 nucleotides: TGTGCCAGTAGTATCGAGACAGGGGGCAATCAGCCCCAGCATTTT. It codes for CASSIETGGNQPQHF.

CDR3 in DNA: TGTGCCAGCTCACCAGGGACTAGCGGAGATACGCAGTATTTT. It encodes CASSPGTSGDTQYF. This rearrangement joins TRBV18 to TRBJ2-3; 11 bases are a match to TRBD2. V trimming: 2 bases; J trimming: 5 bases; junction bases outside the gene matches: 0. Germline V gene lookup returns CDR1 KGHSH and CDR2 LQKENI. CDR3 length: 14 amino acids.

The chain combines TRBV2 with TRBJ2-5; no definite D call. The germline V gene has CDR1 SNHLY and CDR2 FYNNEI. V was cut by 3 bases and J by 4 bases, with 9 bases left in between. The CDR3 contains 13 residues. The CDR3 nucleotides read TGTGCCAGCAGTGACCCCTACTTAGAGACCCAGTACTTC. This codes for CASSDPYLETQYF.

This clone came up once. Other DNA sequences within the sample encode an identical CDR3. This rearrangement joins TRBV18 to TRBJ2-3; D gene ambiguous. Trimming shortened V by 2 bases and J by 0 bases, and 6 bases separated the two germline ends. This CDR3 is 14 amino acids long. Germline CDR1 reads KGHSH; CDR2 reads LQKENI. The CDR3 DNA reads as TGTGCCAGCTCACCAGGCTCTAGCACAGATACGCAGTATTTT. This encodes CASSPGSSTDTQYF.

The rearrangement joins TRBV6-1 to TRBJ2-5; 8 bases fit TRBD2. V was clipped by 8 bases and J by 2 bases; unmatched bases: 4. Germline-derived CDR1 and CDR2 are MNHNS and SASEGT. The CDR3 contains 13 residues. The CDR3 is CASARGGQETQYF. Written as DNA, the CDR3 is TGTGCCAGCGCACGGGGGGGACAAGAGACCCAGTACTTC.

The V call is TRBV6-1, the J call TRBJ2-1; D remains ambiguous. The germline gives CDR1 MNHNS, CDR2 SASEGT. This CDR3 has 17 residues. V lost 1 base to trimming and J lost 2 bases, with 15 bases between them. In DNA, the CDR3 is TGTGCCAGCAGTGAAGTCCGACGGAGTACCACCTACAATGAGCAGTTCTTC. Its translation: CASSEVRRSTTYNEQFF.

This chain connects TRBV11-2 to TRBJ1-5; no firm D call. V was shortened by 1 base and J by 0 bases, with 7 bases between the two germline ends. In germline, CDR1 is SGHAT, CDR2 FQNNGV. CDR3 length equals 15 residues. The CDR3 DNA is TGTGCCAGCAGCTTAGTGGGCGCTAGCAATCAGCCCCAGCATTTT. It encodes CASSLVGASNQPQHF. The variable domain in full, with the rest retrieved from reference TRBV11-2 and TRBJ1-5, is EAGVAQSPRYKIIEKRQSVAFWCNPISGHATLYWYQQILGQGPKLLIQFQNNGVVDDSQLPKDRFSAERLKGVDSTLKIQPAKLEDSAVYLCASSLVGASNQPQHFGDGTRLSIL.

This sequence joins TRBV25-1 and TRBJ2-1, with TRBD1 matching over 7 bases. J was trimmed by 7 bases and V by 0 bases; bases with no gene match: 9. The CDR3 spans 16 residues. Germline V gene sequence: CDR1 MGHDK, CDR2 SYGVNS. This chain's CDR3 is CASSEYRTQTGNEQFF. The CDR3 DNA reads TGTGCCAGCAGTGAATATCGGACACAGACAGGGAATGAGCAGTTCTTC.

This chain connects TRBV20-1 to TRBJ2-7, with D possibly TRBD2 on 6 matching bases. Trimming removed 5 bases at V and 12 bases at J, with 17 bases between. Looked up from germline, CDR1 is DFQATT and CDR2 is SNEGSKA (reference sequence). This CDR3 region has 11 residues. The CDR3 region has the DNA TGCAGTGCTCCTCTGGGACTTTTACGGTACTTC. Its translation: CSAPLGLLRYF.

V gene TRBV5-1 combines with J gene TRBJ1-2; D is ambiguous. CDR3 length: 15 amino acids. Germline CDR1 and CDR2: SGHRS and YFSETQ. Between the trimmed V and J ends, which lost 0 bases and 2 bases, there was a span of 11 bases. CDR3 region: CASSLVPGVNYGYTF. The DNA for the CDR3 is TGCGCCAGCAGCTTGGTCCCGGGTGTGAACTATGGCTACACCTTC.

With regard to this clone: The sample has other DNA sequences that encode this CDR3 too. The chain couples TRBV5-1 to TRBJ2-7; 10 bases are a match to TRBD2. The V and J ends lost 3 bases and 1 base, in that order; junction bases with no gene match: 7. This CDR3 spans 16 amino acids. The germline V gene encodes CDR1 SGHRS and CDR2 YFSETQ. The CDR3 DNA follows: TGCGCCAGCAGCTGGGTAGCGGGGGGTTTGTCCTACGAGCAGTACTTC. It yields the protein CASSWVAGGLSYEQYF.

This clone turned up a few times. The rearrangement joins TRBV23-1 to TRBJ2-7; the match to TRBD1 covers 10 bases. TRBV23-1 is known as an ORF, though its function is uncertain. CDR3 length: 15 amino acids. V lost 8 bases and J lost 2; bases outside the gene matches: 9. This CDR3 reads CASRAGQGKPYEQYF. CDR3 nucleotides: TGCGCCAGCCGGGCGGGACAGGGGAAGCCCTACGAGCAGTACTTC.

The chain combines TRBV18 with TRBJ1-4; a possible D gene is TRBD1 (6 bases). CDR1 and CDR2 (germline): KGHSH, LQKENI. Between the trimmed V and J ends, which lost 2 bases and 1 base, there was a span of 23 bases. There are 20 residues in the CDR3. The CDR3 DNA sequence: TGTGCCAGCTCACCAACGGACGGGACAAGGCCCCGCTTAACTAATGAAAAACTGTTTTTT. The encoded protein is CASSPTDGTRPRLTNEKLFF.

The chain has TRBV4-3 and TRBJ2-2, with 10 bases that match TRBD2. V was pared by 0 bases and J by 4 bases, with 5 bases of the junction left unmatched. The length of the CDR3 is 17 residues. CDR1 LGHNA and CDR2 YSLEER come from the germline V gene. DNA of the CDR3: TGCGCCAGCAGCCAAGAGGTAGCGGGAGGCGGCACCGGGGAGCTGTTTTTT. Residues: CASSQEVAGGGTGELFF.

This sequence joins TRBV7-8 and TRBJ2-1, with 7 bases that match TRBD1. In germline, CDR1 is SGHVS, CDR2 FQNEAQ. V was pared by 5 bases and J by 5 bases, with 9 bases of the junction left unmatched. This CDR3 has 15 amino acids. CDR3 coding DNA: TGTGCCAGCAGCGCGATTTTGGGACAGAACAATGAGCAGTTCTTC. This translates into CASSAILGQNNEQFF.

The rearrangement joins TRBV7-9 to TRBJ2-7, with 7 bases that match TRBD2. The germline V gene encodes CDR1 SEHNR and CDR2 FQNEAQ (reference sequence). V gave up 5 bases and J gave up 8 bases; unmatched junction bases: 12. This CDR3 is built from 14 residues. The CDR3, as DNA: TGTGCCAGCAGCCCTTCAACCGGGGGGACTCAGCAGTACTTC. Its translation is CASSPSTGGTQQYF. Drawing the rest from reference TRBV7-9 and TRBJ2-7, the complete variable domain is DTGVSQNPRHKITKRGQNVTFRCDPISEHNRLYWYRQTLGQGPEFLTYFQNEAQLEKSRLLSDRFSAERPKGSFSTLEIQRTEQGDSAMYLCASSPSTGGTQQYFGPGTRLTVT.

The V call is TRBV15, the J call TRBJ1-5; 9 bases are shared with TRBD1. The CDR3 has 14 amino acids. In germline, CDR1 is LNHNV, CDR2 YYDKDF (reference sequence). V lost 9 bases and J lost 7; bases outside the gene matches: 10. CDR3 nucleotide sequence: TGTGCCACTTCCGGGACAGGGTTTAACCAGCCCCAGCATTTT. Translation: CATSGTGFNQPQHF. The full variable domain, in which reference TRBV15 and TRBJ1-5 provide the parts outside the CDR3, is DAMVIQNPRYQVTQFGKPVTLSCSQTLNHNVMYWYQQKSSQAPKLLFHYYDKDFNNEADTPDNFQSRRPNTSFCFLDIRSPGLGDTAMYLCATSGTGFNQPQHFGDGTRLSIL.

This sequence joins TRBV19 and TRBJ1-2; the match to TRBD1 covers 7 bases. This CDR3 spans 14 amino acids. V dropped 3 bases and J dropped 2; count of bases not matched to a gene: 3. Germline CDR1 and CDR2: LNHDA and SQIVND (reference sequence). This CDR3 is CASSIGTVNYGYTF. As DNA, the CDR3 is TGTGCCAGTAGTATCGGGACAGTCAACTATGGCTACACCTTC.